This T cell receptor (beta chain) was documented in a study of Ad26.COV2.S vaccination and SARS-CoV-2 variants. Study summary: The COV1001 Ad26.COV2.S trial arm included the donor. Intramuscular Ad26.COV2.S at 5x10^10 or 1x10^11 viral particles.

As for treatment: roughly 20 received Ad26.COV2.S at low or high dose, single or two shots; about 5 received placebo; per-sample allocation not given. Repertoires come from day 63 after the first vaccine or placebo injection. Expression of Wuhan-strain SARS-CoV-2 spike came from the Ad26 vector that formed the vaccine. The CDR3 has 14 residues. Germline loops: CDR1 LGHDT, CDR2 YNNKEL (reference sequence). Trimming left V 4 bases short and J 3 bases short, with 13 bases between. The table came from immunoSEQ multiplex PCR; TCRdb's copy has only in-frame clones and leaves some out. The sample yields approximately 360,000 clones, around four fifths seen once.

The sequence was collected from a person aged 18-60 years who received the Ad26.COV2.S COVID-19 vaccine or a placebo. Sample: peripheral blood, taken in a trial of Ad26.COV2.S vaccine versus placebo. The V and J genes are TRBV3-1 (or the pseudogene TRBV3-2) and TRBJ2-7; possibly TRBD1 for D (5 bases). This chain's CDR3 is CASSPGPLHYEQYF. The CDR3 DNA sequence: TGTGCCAGCAGCCCAGGGCCTCTGCACTACGAGCAGTACTTC.